This T cell receptor (beta chain) was profiled in a study of patients and donors after allogeneic stem cell transplantation (TCRdb year 2020). The sample holds a few counts of this clonotype. No cognate antigen has been identified for it. Base quality data are lacking; no much larger clone is found one base away. Libraries were prepared through RT-PCR. Sequencing relied on a NextSeq 550. TCRdb's own reprocessing of the public reads used fastp at Q25 and MiXCR and kept productive beta chains. Identical CDR3 protein sequences are pooled into one entry, listed with their most common genes and DNA. Here the sample has about 960,000 distinct CDR3 sequences; approximately 18% occur a single time. Under 6.5% of the sample goes to the ten largest clones. What was sequenced was blood, either unsorted or a sorted T cell fraction (not recorded which). This sequence originates from a human donor who was either an allogeneic HSCT recipient or a stem cell or donor lymphocyte infusion donor (not recorded which). It is not recorded whose cells these are; they may come from a transplant donor.

In nucleotide form, the sequence is TGTGCCAGCAGTTACCTGGCCGGGGAGCTGTTTTTT. This encodes CASSYLAGELFF. The chain links TRBV6-2 or TRBV6-3 with TRBJ2-2, with no confidently assigned D gene. V was cut back by 2 bases and J by 6 bases, leaving a gap of 4 bases between them. The CDR3, from cysteine to phenylalanine, totals 12 residues. The only DNA kept is the CDR3, 36 bases in frame from the first base. The germline V gene encodes CDR1 MNHEY and CDR2 SVGEGT.